This T cell receptor beta chain was captured by sequencing in a study of blood T cell repertoires in COVID-19. The CDR3 is 16 amino acids. The germline gives CDR1 MNHNY, CDR2 SVGAGI (reference sequence). The germline V and J ends were trimmed by 0 bases and 8 bases, with 19 bases remaining between them. Here immunoSEQ multiplex PCR was the method, and the copy in TCRdb shows in-frame clones only, minus some. The sample contains roughly 250,000 clones, about 80% of which appear only once. The chain joins TRBV6-6 to TRBJ1-2, with D perhaps matching TRBD1 (5 bases). The specimen sequenced was peripheral blood. The TCR originated in a woman over 75 with acute or convalescent COVID-19. The CDR3 coding sequence is TGTGCCAGCAGTTACTCGACACAGGCAGGTTTCGGGGGCTACACCTTC. It encodes CASSYSTQAGFGGYTF.